This T cell receptor beta chain was captured in a study of blood T cells in healthy people across ages (dated by TCRdb to the mid-2010s). As for the study more broadly: In model experiments, roughly one uniquely barcoded TCR beta cDNA molecule per two T cells was captured by template switching. To track age-related changes in TCR beta repertoire diversity, the study relied on deep sequencing normalized with unique cDNA molecular identifiers. The donors were split into four age groups: young (average about 15 years), middle-aged (roughly 42), aged (over 55) and long-lived (approximately 80). Donors of different ages were randomly distributed across sequencing lanes to avoid experimental bias. For two donors (one aged 18 to 30 and one aged 80 or older), the study analyzed two additional independent replicas of 1 million unique cDNA reads from the same blood draw.

Paper-wide results and their limitations: The CMV infection status of donors was not known, potentially confounding age-related changes in expanded clonotypes. Estimates of total diversity based on one million sequenced T cells were regarded as lower bounds and as underestimates. Compared with the aged group, the long-lived group had more naive CD4+ T cells, fewer expanded clones and increased TCR diversity, a pattern suggesting age selection. As age increased, observed TCR beta diversity per million T cells dropped in a roughly linear way, and a significant reduction was already evident by age 40. Since profiling was done on bulk unsorted PBMCs, naive and antigen-experienced compartments could not be conclusively compared. There was a strong correlation between observed TCR beta diversity and the percentage of naive T cells measured by flow cytometry.

To note about this clonotype: Its antigen remains undetermined. Its ends do not fully match the called genes, so a read error is possible.

From the germline V gene, CDR1 is SGHTA and CDR2 is FQGNSA. Taken from cysteine to phenylalanine, the CDR3 has 16 residues. Only the CDR3 DNA stays, 48 bases, in frame from base 1. The approximately 40 donors, aged about 6 to 100 years, were systemically healthy Caucasian individuals from Russia. Ten milliliters of peripheral blood were drawn from each donor into EDTA-treated Vacutainer tubes. PBMCs were isolated by Ficoll-Paque density-gradient centrifugation, with at least 6 million obtained per sample. Total RNA was extracted from PBMCs with Trizol reagent, with at least 6 micrograms obtained per sample. The percentages of naive CD45RAhigh/CD27high T cells were determined by flow cytometry on a PBMC aliquot from every donor. Library preparation used 5' RACE. The instrument given in TCRdb is Illumina HiSeq 2500. A second PCR of about 6 to 11 cycles was performed with a sample-barcoded 5' primer and a J-beta primer mix. A unique molecular identifier was introduced onto each TCR beta cDNA molecule by a template-switch 5' adaptor carrying 12 random nucleotides. Each sample yielded at least 3 million CDR3-containing paired-end reads. First-strand cDNA was synthesized from all RNA with the Mint cDNA synthesis kit, primed by a TRBC-specific oligonucleotide. All cDNA was treated with uracil-DNA glycosylase and then went through a first 18-cycle PCR with the universal primers M1SS and BC2_uni_R. The authors processed their data as follows. For normalization, 1 million high-quality reads, each with a distinct molecular identifier, were randomly selected from each sample. Instead of being binned into consensus sequences, reads with shared molecular identifiers were discarded. CDR3 identification, clonotype clustering and error correction used MiTCR with a Q25 quality threshold and the strictest error-elimination algorithm. A nonparametric unseen species model with Euler transformation was used to estimate lower-bound total TCR beta diversity. Clones were called with MiXCR by TCRdb after fastp trimmed the public reads at Q25, and only in-frame beta chains were retained. A single entry per CDR3 protein holds the most common genes and DNA from its merged rows. The V and J calls were determined by TCRdb, not by the authors. The sample data list 730,000 or so distinct CDR3 sequences, and around 46% of these were observed just once. Clones ranked in the top ten supply 20% of the sample.

Sequenced: blood. The source of this sequence is a woman in her sixties in good health. In this chain, TRBV7-2 is recombined with TRBJ1-5, with a weak D call of TRBD1 (5 bases match). CDR3 protein: CASSLAGVGIDQPQHF. In nucleotides, the sequence is TGTGCCAGTAGCTTAGCGGGGGTTGGGATCGATCAGCCCCAGCATTTT.